The entry that follows covers one T cell receptor beta chain sequence. Its antigen remains unidentified. The sample holds no much larger clone one base away, and base qualities are not on file. The intended sense of this specimen's time point label: about 28 days (+/-7) after the second vaccine dose. AZD1222 recipients with second doses at about 4 weeks or about 12 weeks were pooled, because spike-specific TCR depth and breadth did not differ between schedules. The vaccinee samples were drawn from two UK trials, COV001 and COV002, one of which was a single-blind randomized controlled phase 2/3 trial testing AZD1222 (ChAdOx1 nCoV-19) in healthy adults. For TCRbeta chain sequencing, PBMC samples from trial participants were taken at day 0 and at day 28 after the second dose. Here V drops 1 base and J drops 7 bases, and the junction holds 9 bases not matched to any gene. Its CDR3 holds 16 amino acids, cysteine through phenylalanine. The sequence is cut down to CDR3 DNA, 48 bases in frame from base 1. The germline V gene yields SGDLS for CDR1 and YYNGEE for CDR2.

This entry is derived from a study of T cell responses to AZD1222 COVID-19 vaccine (dated by TCRdb to the early 2020s). Study-wide context: TCR sequencing covered some 240 trial participants: roughly 200 given two doses of AZD1222 and 26 given two doses of MenACWY control vaccine. Trial participants were enrolled by age into subgroups of 18-55, 56-69 and 70-plus years, and roughly 160, 29 and 62 TCR-sequenced participants, respectively, were included in these subgroups. The paper's findings and limits, for the study overall: Only five or six AZD1222 recipients were SARS-CoV-2 seropositive at baseline, limiting conclusions about previously exposed vaccinees. The vaccine-associated CD4 TCRs covered the entire spike protein, and the dominant responses fell in regions 160-218 and 743-854. In the small 56-69-year group, the increase in depth fell short of significance, most likely because of low power. A significant rise in spike-specific TCR breadth and depth was observed after two AZD1222 doses relative to day 0 and relative to MenACWY recipients. Participants were mostly white British, with more females than males. The authors suggested clonal diversity may have been underestimated. Because no samples from the day 14 peak response were available, repertoires could be characterized only after the peak T cell response. Reportedly, close to half of the unique spike-specific TCRs recognized epitopes lying outside the regions that are mutated in the B.1.351 and B.1.1.7 variants.

The CDR3 regions of human TCRbeta chains were subjected to immunosequencing. From the authors' description of their analysis: Repertoire TCRs were checked for matches against a reference library of SARS-CoV-2-specific TCRs that had been generated using the MIRA antigen-specificity platform. Breadth was defined as the fraction of unique TCRs that were SARS-CoV-2-associated, and depth was defined as the fraction of total T cells that were SARS-CoV-2-associated. Using the MIRA data, every spike-specific TCR was mapped to the spike region that the TCR reacted to and assigned to either a CD4 or a CD8 class. Log10-transformed breadth and depth values were compared by one-way ANOVA with Sidak's multiple comparisons tests. TCRdb holds this immuneACCESS table with in-frame rearrangements only. Some clones are missing; in checked studies, unresolved V genes explain under half, and the rest has no known cause. The V and J calls and clone size are taken from that table; D and trimming were inferred from the DNA. Within this sample are around 160,000 clones, with about 91% of them counted one time only. Jointly, the top ten make up around 1% of the sample.

The chain was built from TRBV9 and TRBJ2-2; 8 central bases correspond to TRBD1. The TCR originated in an adult who received the AZD1222 COVID-19 vaccine. The specimen comprised peripheral blood, sampled 28 days after the second AZD1222 dose. The CDR3 protein sequence reads: CASSVQGARMDGELFF. The nucleotide sequence reads as follows: TGTGCCAGCAGCGTACAGGGGGCGCGGATGGACGGGGAGCTGTTTTTT.